This T cell receptor (beta chain) was recorded in a study of T cell responses to AZD1222 COVID-19 vaccine. As to this clone: Its antigen remains unidentified.

Germline V lookup: CDR1 LGHDT, CDR2 YNNKEL (reference sequence). The V segment lost 0 bases and the J segment 4 bases; nucleotides outside the gene matches: 6. The CDR3 consists of 16 residues. The study's findings and limits: Distributed over spike, vaccine-associated CD4 TCRs predominated at 160-218 and 743-854. Repertoires in all cases were sampled only once the peak T cell response had passed.

Libraries were prepared by immunoSEQ multiplex PCR; TCRdb keeps only in-frame clonotypes and omits some of them. Here the sample spans 140,000 or so clones, roughly 86% being singletons. The receptor comes from an adult who received the MenACWY meningococcal vaccine as a control. The sequences come from peripheral blood, collected 28 days after the second dose of the MenACWY control vaccine. The rearrangement uses TRBV3-1 (or the pseudogene TRBV3-2) and TRBJ1-1; 9 nucleotides line up with TRBD1. This CDR3 is CASSQDCPTGGTEAFF. CDR3 DNA: TGTGCCAGCAGCCAAGACTGTCCGACAGGGGGCACTGAAGCTTTCTTT.